Reported below is one T cell receptor (beta chain). Its target is unknown. The method was immunoSEQ multiplex PCR; TCRdb's version includes in-frame clones alone and lacks a portion of them. The data hold approximately 110,000 clones, with 85% to 90% observed a single time. Looked up from germline, CDR1 is KGHDR and CDR2 is SFDVKD. CDR3 size: 11 residues. Trimming pared 7 bases from V and 3 bases from J, leaving 3 bases between. This sample is part of a study of T cell responses to AZD1222 COVID-19 vaccine. Findings and caveats of the study: Nearly half of the spike-specific TCRs reportedly recognize variant regions that carry no mutations. Just a handful of AZD1222 recipients were seropositive at baseline.

This sequence was found in an adult in good health. This chain uses TRBV24-1 with TRBJ2-1; no clear D gene. The source material was peripheral blood, sampled on day 0 of AZD1222 vaccination. In DNA, the CDR3 is TGTGCCACCAGAGACTACAATGAGCAGTTCTTC. Translated, it gives CATRDYNEQFF.